Presented here are 25 T cell receptor beta chains from one specimen sequenced in a study of blood T cell repertoires in COVID-19. Data came from immunoSEQ multiplex PCR; TCRdb stores just in-frame clones and leaves some out. The repertoire holds about 140,000 clones, with around 81% as singletons. The source material was peripheral blood. All receptors come from a human donor in a cohort sampled during active COVID-19.

The chain combines TRBV10-2 with TRBJ1-4, with a weak D call TRBD1 (6 bases). Between the trimmed V and J ends, which lost 6 bases and 5 bases, there was a span of 10 bases. Germline assignment: CDR1 WSHSY and CDR2 SAAADI. This CDR3 contains 13 residues. CDR3 residues: CASSRGQNEKLFF. Written as DNA, the CDR3 is TGCGCCAGCAGCAGGGGTCAGAATGAAAAACTGTTTTTT.

J is TRBJ2-3 and V is TRBV24-1, with TRBD2 matching over 12 bases. This CDR3 is 17 amino acids long. With V trimmed by 3 bases and J by 2 bases, 5 bases remained unmatched. From germline, CDR1 is KGHDR and CDR2 SFDVKD. The DNA of the CDR3 is TGTGCCACCAGTGATGGGACTAGCGGGTTAATCACAGATACGCAGTATTTT. Protein product: CATSDGTSGLITDTQYF.

V is TRBV5-1 and J is TRBJ1-2, with a weak D call TRBD1 (6 bases). This CDR3 region has 18 residues. Germline CDR1 and CDR2: SGHRS and YFSETQ. Trimming pared 4 bases from V and 2 bases from J, leaving 24 bases between. CDR3 sequence reads: CASSPGMAQGLFNYGYTF. CDR3 DNA sequence: TGCGCCAGCAGCCCGGGCATGGCACAGGGCCTTTTCAACTATGGCTACACCTTC.

The gene calls are TRBV10-2 and TRBJ2-7, with 7 nucleotides matching TRBD1. The CDR3 runs to 14 residues. V gave up 6 bases and J gave up 3 bases; unmatched junction bases: 8. Per the germline V gene, CDR1 is WSHSY and CDR2 is SAAADI. As DNA, the CDR3 is TGCGCCAGCAGCCTCCGGGACAGAGTCTACGAGCAGTACTTC. It is translated as CASSLRDRVYEQYF.

The V and J genes are TRBV9 and TRBJ1-1; TRBD1 might be the D (6 bases). V was pared by 2 bases and J by 6 bases, with 8 bases between. This CDR3 has 12 amino acids. CDR1 is SGDLS, CDR2 YYNGEE, per germline. The CDR3 DNA is TGTGCCAGCAGCGTGACAGGCGCTGAAGCTTTCTTT. Residues: CASSVTGAEAFF.

The chain joins TRBV11-3 to TRBJ2-2; tentatively, D is TRBD2 (5 bases). There are 15 residues in the CDR3. Germline CDR1 reads SGHNT; CDR2 reads YENEEA. Trimming left V 5 bases short and J 6 bases short, with 16 bases between. The CDR3 reads CASSRAGPGAGELFF. In DNA form, the CDR3 reads TGTGCCAGCAGCCGGGCGGGCCCCGGGGCCGGGGAGCTGTTTTTT.

The count of this clone is one. This sequence joins TRBV5-1 and TRBJ2-2, with D unresolved. Germline-derived CDR1 and CDR2 are SGHRS and YFSETQ. This CDR3 is 16 amino acids long. V was pared by 5 bases and J by 0 bases, with 14 bases between. CDR3 sequence (DNA): TGCGCCAGCAGGTCCGACCGGAGCACGAACACCGGGGAGCTGTTTTTT. This encodes CASRSDRSTNTGELFF.

In its sample, this clone was seen once. Other DNA sequences in the same sample also yield this CDR3. The chain is built from TRBV7-2 and TRBJ1-6, with 7 bases matching TRBD1. The CDR3 has 14 residues. The germline gives CDR1 SGHTA, CDR2 FQGNSA. V lost 1 base to trimming and J lost 7 bases; unmatched junction nucleotides: 1. The CDR3, as DNA: TGTGCCAGCAGCTTAGTACAGGGGAATTCACCCCTCCACTTT. Its translation is CASSLVQGNSPLHF.

The chain uses TRBV6-5 and TRBJ1-2, with 10 bases fitting TRBD1. V trimming: 8 bases; J trimming: 8 bases; junction bases outside the gene matches: 14. This CDR3 spans 15 amino acids. Germline V CDR1 and CDR2: MNHEY, SVGAGI. CDR3 sequence reads: CASGTWTGGLSGYTF. DNA of the CDR3: TGTGCCAGCGGAACTTGGACAGGGGGACTATCGGGCTACACCTTC.

To note about this clone: The sample contains more than one DNA sequence encoding this CDR3. V and J are TRBV5-1 and TRBJ1-3; 8 bases line up with TRBD1. V was clipped by 4 bases and J by 1 base; unmatched bases: 1. Germline V lookup: CDR1 SGHRS, CDR2 YFSETQ. The CDR3 runs to 14 residues. The DNA for the CDR3 is TGCGCCAGCAGCGGACAGGGTTCTGGAAACACCATATATTTT. Amino acids: CASSGQGSGNTIYF.

In this sample, this clone turned up once. The chain employs TRBV6-5 and TRBJ1-1; unclear D gene. V lost 5 bases to trimming and J lost 2 bases, with 12 bases between them. CDR1 and CDR2 from the germline V gene are MNHEY and SVGAGI. The CDR3 consists of 14 residues. This CDR3 reads CASSTTTLNTEAFF. The CDR3 DNA sequence: TGTGCCAGCAGTACGACGACTCTTAACACTGAAGCTTTCTTT.

The genes are TRBV5-6 and TRBJ1-4, with TRBD1 identical over 8 bases. J gave up 8 bases and V 2 bases, and 8 bases lay outside the gene matches. The CDR3 length is 15 residues. Germline loops: CDR1 SGHDT, CDR2 YYEEEE. The CDR3 is CASSFVGQGNEKLFF. The CDR3, as DNA: TGTGCCAGCAGCTTTGTAGGACAGGGAAACGAAAAACTGTTTTTT. Full variable domain (remainder filled in from reference TRBV5-6 and TRBJ1-4): DAGVTQSPTHLIKTRGQQVTLRCSPKSGHDTVSWYQQALGQGPQFIFQYYEEEERQRGNFPDRFSGHQFPNYSSELNVNALLLGDSALYLCASSFVGQGNEKLFFGSGTQLSVL.

This sequence joins TRBV3-1 (or the pseudogene TRBV3-2) and TRBJ2-2, with D perhaps TRBD1 (5 bases). From germline, CDR1 is LGHDT and CDR2 YNNKEL (reference sequence). V lost 7 bases and J 4 bases, leaving 10 bases between the germline ends. The CDR3 runs 13 residues. CDR3 sequence reads: CASNLRVTGELFF. The CDR3 DNA reads as TGTGCCAGCAACCTCAGGGTCACCGGGGAGCTGTTTTTT.

The rearrangement links TRBV2 to TRBJ2-1, with D possibly being TRBD2 (5 bases). The V gene's germline CDR1 is SNHLY and CDR2 FYNNEI. CDR3 length equals 14 residues. V dropped 7 bases and J dropped 4 bases, with 14 bases sitting between them. CDR3 nucleotide sequence: TGTGCCAGCATTCCGCGAGGGCCTTACAATGAGCAGTTCTTC. Encoded protein: CASIPRGPYNEQFF.

The CDR3 nucleotides read TGTGCCAGCAGTCACAGGGACCTCGGGCAGTATTTT. Its translation: CASSHRDLGQYF. The chain employs TRBV2 and TRBJ2-3, with D possibly TRBD1 on 6 matching bases. Per germline, CDR1 SNHLY and CDR2 FYNNEI. The CDR3 is 12 residues long. Trimming left V 5 bases short and J 11 bases short, with 14 bases between.

The V and J genes are TRBV7-2 and TRBJ2-2; the D gene is possibly TRBD2 (6 bases). The CDR3 consists of 18 residues. Between the trimmed V and J ends, which lost 4 bases and 7 bases, there was a span of 25 bases. Germline CDR1 reads SGHTA; CDR2 reads FQGNSA. Here the CDR3 reads CASSSPPTTGGSLGELFF. The CDR3 DNA reads TGTGCCAGCAGCTCCCCGCCTACGACCGGGGGATCTCTCGGGGAGCTGTTTTTT.

The chain links TRBV27 to TRBJ1-2; 7 nucleotides line up with TRBD1. Germline trimming cut 6 bases from V and 1 base from J; bases unmatched to any gene: 8. Germline assignment: CDR1 MNHEY and CDR2 SMNVEV (reference sequence). The CDR3 extends over 15 amino acids. The CDR3 is CASSLQGYFNYGYTF. CDR3 sequence (DNA): TGTGCCAGCAGCTTACAGGGGTACTTTAACTATGGCTACACCTTC.

In its sample, this clone was seen once. The V gene is TRBV27, the J gene TRBJ1-5, with 10 positions matching TRBD1. V was clipped by 2 bases and J by 2 bases; unmatched bases: 3. This CDR3 is 16 amino acids long. The germline V gene encodes CDR1 MNHEY and CDR2 SMNVEV (reference sequence). The CDR3 nucleotides read TGTGCCAGCAGTTTACATGGACAGGGGGGCAATCAGCCCCAGCATTTT. Translating gives CASSLHGQGGNQPQHF.

The chain carries TRBV15 and TRBJ2-1; TRBD2 matches 13 bases. After removal of 8 bases from V and 8 bases from J, the junction contained 6 bases not matched to a gene. Per the germline V gene, CDR1 is LNHNV and CDR2 is YYDKDF (reference sequence). The CDR3 length is 14 residues. CDR3 in amino acids: CATVLAGGPHEQFF. The CDR3 DNA is TGTGCCACCGTACTAGCGGGGGGGCCCCATGAGCAGTTCTTC.

The CDR3 DNA follows: TGTGCCAGTAGTCGACAGGGAGCCACAGATACGCAGTATTTT. Translating gives CASSRQGATDTQYF. The chain carries TRBV19 and TRBJ2-3, with 7 bases identical to TRBD1. V shed 5 bases, J shed 2 bases, and the junction held 4 bases outside the gene matches. Per the germline V gene, CDR1 is LNHDA and CDR2 is SQIVND (reference sequence). The CDR3 runs to 14 residues.

This rearrangement joins TRBV2 to TRBJ2-7, with TRBD2 matching over 12 bases. V dropped 5 bases and J dropped 7; count of bases not matched to a gene: 12. Germline V gene lookup returns CDR1 SNHLY and CDR2 FYNNEI. CDR3 length: 16 residues. The CDR3 region is CASSLRTSGTAGEQYF. Here the CDR3 DNA reads TGTGCCAGCAGTCTACGGACTAGCGGGACCGCAGGAGAGCAGTACTTC.

This rearrangement joins TRBV18 to TRBJ2-7; TRBD1 matches at 8 bases. The V gene's germline CDR1 is KGHSH and CDR2 LQKENI. V dropped 4 bases and J dropped 2; count of bases not matched to a gene: 4. This CDR3 is built from 14 residues. CDR3 sequence: CASSQDRVPYEQYF. CDR3 in DNA: TGTGCCAGCTCACAGGACAGGGTACCCTACGAGCAGTACTTC.

The V call is TRBV5-8, the J call TRBJ1-5; tentatively, D is TRBD1 (6 bases). Trimming removed 4 bases at V and 6 bases at J, with 14 bases between. The CDR3 length is 14 residues. Germline lookup yields CDR1 SGHTS and CDR2 YDEGEE. The CDR3 reads CASSAITGSQPQHF. As DNA, the CDR3 is TGTGCCAGCAGCGCTATTACAGGGTCTCAGCCCCAGCATTTT.

The rearrangement links TRBV4-1 to TRBJ1-2; 10 nucleotides line up with TRBD1. J was trimmed by 4 bases and V by 4 bases; bases with no gene match: 6. The CDR3 length is 15 residues. From germline, CDR1 is MGHRA and CDR2 YSYEKL. CDR3 sequence: CASSPLDRGTYGYTF. The CDR3 region has the DNA TGCGCCAGCAGCCCGCTGGACAGGGGGACCTATGGCTACACCTTC.

This chain connects TRBV19 to TRBJ2-7; TRBD1 agrees at 8 bases. Trimming removed 5 bases from V and 4 bases from J; junction bases left unmatched: 10. Germline V lookup: CDR1 LNHDA, CDR2 SQIVND (reference sequence). This CDR3 is 15 amino acids long. This CDR3 is CASSPEAGGFYEQYF. CDR3 nucleotides: TGTGCCAGTAGTCCTGAGGCAGGGGGCTTTTACGAGCAGTACTTC.